The 26 T cell receptor beta chains given below trace back to one sample, sequenced in a study of cytomegalovirus exposure and HLA in healthy donors. The PCR employed 60 Vbeta primers together with 13 Jbeta primers. Some clones are missing from TCRdb's copy, which holds only in-frame ones; the method was immunoSEQ multiplex PCR. The sample consists of 150,000 to 200,000 clones, approximately 70% of them appearing once. What was sequenced was PBMCs. These receptors originate from a man in his forties in good health and CMV-seropositive.

The V gene is TRBV4-3, the J gene TRBJ1-2; D is perhaps TRBD1 (6 bases). CDR3 length: 16 residues. The germline gives CDR1 LGHNA, CDR2 YSLEER. V was cut by 0 bases and J by 4 bases, with 15 bases left in between. The chain's CDR3 is CASSQDRGGVGYGYTF. The CDR3 nucleotides are TGCGCCAGCAGCCAAGATCGGGGGGGCGTTGGCTATGGCTACACCTTC.

The V call is TRBV18, the J call TRBJ1-2; 8 bases are shared with TRBD1. CDR3 length: 16 residues. V lost 1 base to trimming and J lost 4 bases; unmatched junction nucleotides: 8. Germline V gene lookup returns CDR1 KGHSH and CDR2 LQKENI. CDR3 sequence: CASSPLKTGEGYGYTF. The CDR3 DNA reads as TGTGCCAGCTCACCACTTAAGACAGGGGAGGGCTATGGCTACACCTTC.

For this clone: The sample holds other DNA sequences that translate to the same CDR3. This rearrangement joins TRBV5-1 to TRBJ1-2; 7 bases line up with TRBD1. V gave up 0 bases and J gave up 7 bases; unmatched junction bases: 0. Germline values: CDR1 SGHRS, CDR2 YFSETQ. This CDR3 is 12 amino acids long. For the CDR3, the DNA is TGCGCCAGCAGCTTGGACAGGGGTGGCTACACCTTC. Amino acid sequence: CASSLDRGGYTF. Full variable domain (remainder filled in from reference TRBV5-1 and TRBJ1-2): KAGVTQTPRYLIKTRGQQVTLSCSPISGHRSVSWYQQTPGQGLQFLFEYFSETQRNKGNFPGRFSGRQFSNSRSEMNVSTLELGDSALYLCASSLDRGGYTFGSGTRLTVV.

The V call is TRBV11-3, the J call TRBJ2-3; D is possibly TRBD2 (6 bases). V was shortened by 1 base and J by 0 bases, with 8 bases between the two germline ends. The CDR3 loop spans 15 amino acids. The germline CDR1 and CDR2 sequences are SGHNT and YENEEA. The CDR3 DNA sequence: TGTGCCAGCAGCTTAGCCCGGGGGAGCACAGATACGCAGTATTTT. This encodes CASSLARGSTDTQYF. The complete variable domain, with remaining parts taken from reference TRBV11-3 and TRBJ2-3, reads EAGVVQSPRYKIIEKKQPVAFWCNPISGHNTLYWYLQNLGQGPELLIRYENEEAVDDSQLPKDRFSAERLKGVDSTLKIQPAELGDSAVYLCASSLARGSTDTQYFGPGTRLTVL.

This sequence joins TRBV7-9 and TRBJ2-2, with a weak D call TRBD1 (5 bases). CDR1 and CDR2 from the germline V gene are SEHNR and FQNEAQ (reference sequence). The CDR3 totals 19 residues. Trimming cost V 5 bases and J 3 bases, with 25 bases left between them. CDR3 residues: CASSPHRFRQGSDTGELFF. Here the CDR3 DNA reads TGTGCCAGCAGCCCTCATAGGTTCCGCCAGGGAAGCGACACCGGGGAGCTGTTTTTT. The full variable domain, in which reference TRBV7-9 and TRBJ2-2 provide the parts outside the CDR3, is DTGVSQNPRHKITKRGQNVTFRCDPISEHNRLYWYRQTLGQGPEFLTYFQNEAQLEKSRLLSDRFSAERPKGSFSTLEIQRTEQGDSAMYLCASSPHRFRQGSDTGELFFGEGSRLTVL.

The chain carries TRBV4-2 and TRBJ1-4, with D possibly TRBD1 on 5 matching bases. The V end lost 0 bases, the J end lost 10 bases, and 24 bases lay between the germline ends. Germline loops: CDR1 LGHNA, CDR2 YNFKEQ. The CDR3 sequence is 18 residues long. CDR3 DNA: TGTGCCAGCAGCCAAGAGGGGGGGAGCTTAACGGCGGGATCAAAACTGTTTTTT. Translation gives CASSQEGGSLTAGSKLFF.

This chain connects TRBV18 to TRBJ1-2, with unresolved D. The germline V gene encodes CDR1 KGHSH and CDR2 LQKENI. Trimming shortened V by 6 bases and J by 5 bases, and 13 bases separated the two germline ends. CDR3 length: 13 residues. CDR3 region: CASSRSQEYGYTF. For the CDR3, the DNA is TGTGCCAGCTCGCGATCCCAGGAATATGGCTACACCTTC.

This rearrangement joins TRBV29-1 to TRBJ2-2, with D possibly being TRBD1 (6 bases). The germline V gene has CDR1 SQVTM and CDR2 ANQGSEA. This CDR3 region has 14 residues. The V end was cut by 6 bases, the J end by 6 bases, with 17 bases between. CDR3 loop: CSVIRDTGPGELFF. In DNA form, the CDR3 reads TGCAGCGTGATCCGGGACACCGGTCCCGGGGAGCTGTTTTTT.

The table lists this clone with a few counts. V gene TRBV10-3 combines with J gene TRBJ1-1; D gene unclear. There are 16 residues in the CDR3. Germline values: CDR1 ENHRY, CDR2 SYGVKD. V was shortened by 3 bases and J by 1 base, with 15 bases between the two germline ends. In nucleotides, the CDR3 is TGTGCCATCAGTGACGTATATGTCCGAGGGAACACTGAAGCTTTCTTT. Translated: CAISDVYVRGNTEAFF.

The chain couples TRBV5-4 to TRBJ2-7; 10 nucleotides agree with TRBD1. Trimming removed 4 bases from V and 3 bases from J; junction bases left unmatched: 7. This CDR3 is built from 15 residues. CDR1 is SGHNT and CDR2 is YYREEE in the germline V gene (reference sequence). In nucleotides, the CDR3 is TGTGCCAGCAGCACCGGGACAGGGGCCTTCTACGAGCAGTACTTC. Encoded protein: CASSTGTGAFYEQYF.

The chain is built from TRBV6-5 and TRBJ2-5; 11 nucleotides line up with TRBD1. In germline, CDR1 is MNHEY, CDR2 SVGAGI. Germline trimming cut 8 bases from V and 11 bases from J; bases unmatched to any gene: 13. The CDR3 consists of 14 residues. CDR3 coding DNA: TGTGCCAGCGGATACGGACAGGGGGCTATGGAGCAGTACTTC. As protein: CASGYGQGAMEQYF.

The chain is built from TRBV30 and TRBJ1-2, with 8 bases that match TRBD1. The germline CDR1 and CDR2 sequences are GTSNPN and SVGIG (reference sequence). The CDR3 runs to 11 residues. V lost 4 bases, J lost 8 bases, and 3 bases stayed unmatched. DNA of the CDR3: TGTGCCTGGACCCGGGACAGGGGCTACACCTTC. It codes for CAWTRDRGYTF.

The J gene is TRBJ2-5, the V gene TRBV6-5; D possibly corresponds to TRBD2 (6 bases). The closer fit of TRBJ2-7 to the DNA end suggests the J call may be wrong. Per germline, CDR1 MNHEY and CDR2 SVGAGI. The CDR3 is made up of 13 amino acids. Here the CDR3 DNA reads TGTGCCAGCGGGGGAAATTGGGGGGACGAGCAGTACTTC. This encodes CASGGNWGDEQYF.

This chain uses TRBV7-9 with TRBJ1-1; D uncertain. The CDR3 loop spans 11 amino acids. The V gene lost 3 bases and the J gene lost 11 bases, with 10 bases spanning the gap. Germline values: CDR1 SEHNR, CDR2 FQNEAQ (reference sequence). The CDR3, as DNA: TGTGCCAGCAGCTTCCAGGCTGCGGCTTTCTTT. It translates to CASSFQAAAFF.

This chain connects TRBV5-1 to TRBJ2-7, with 10 bases aligning to TRBD1. The germline gives CDR1 SGHRS, CDR2 YFSETQ. The CDR3 contains 15 residues. Losses at the gene ends were 0 bases for V and 4 bases for J; bases not matched to a gene: 4. As DNA, the CDR3 is TGCGCCAGCAGCTTGGGCGGGACAGGGGTTTACGAGCAGTACTTC. Translation gives CASSLGGTGVYEQYF.

J is TRBJ2-7 and V is TRBV30; 9 bases match TRBD1. The CDR3 length is 13 residues. Germline CDR1 reads GTSNPN; CDR2 reads SVGIG (reference sequence). J gave up 2 bases and V 6 bases, and 5 bases lay outside the gene matches. The CDR3 spells CACRDRAPYEQYF. CDR3 bases: TGTGCCTGCCGGGACAGGGCCCCCTACGAGCAGTACTTC.

The chain recombines TRBV7-8 with TRBJ1-1; D perhaps matches TRBD1 (5 bases). Looked up from germline, CDR1 is SGHVS and CDR2 is FQNEAQ. The CDR3 contains 14 residues. V shed 5 bases and J shed 1 base, with 11 bases lying between them. CDR3 in DNA: TGTGCCAGCAGCCTAGACAGAGCGAACACTGAAGCTTTCTTT. This codes for CASSLDRANTEAFF.

The genes are TRBV9 and TRBJ1-1; D is possibly TRBD1 (5 bases). The germline V gene has CDR1 SGDLS and CDR2 YYNGEE. This CDR3 has 13 residues. Trimming left V 7 bases short and J 4 bases short, with 14 bases between. This CDR3 is CASQRVGATEAFF. CDR3 nucleotides: TGTGCCAGCCAAAGGGTAGGGGCCACTGAAGCTTTCTTT.

The chain links TRBV5-1 to TRBJ1-2, with D tentatively TRBD1 (5 bases). The CDR3 length is 13 residues. Germline-derived CDR1 and CDR2 are SGHRS and YFSETQ. Trimming pared 3 bases from V and 4 bases from J, leaving 10 bases between. The CDR3 DNA sequence: TGCGCCAGCAGCTCCCAGGGTGCCTATGGCTACACCTTC. Translating gives CASSSQGAYGYTF.

V usage is TRBV25-1 and J usage is TRBJ2-5; maybe TRBD1 (6 bases). Germline V CDR1 and CDR2: MGHDK, SYGVNS. The V end was cut by 4 bases, the J end by 5 bases, with 14 bases between. CDR3 length equals 14 residues. The DNA for the CDR3 is TGTGCCAGCAGTGCCCCAACAGGGTTGGAGACCCAGTACTTC. It is translated as CASSAPTGLETQYF.

The V call is TRBV7-6, the J call TRBJ1-2; D uncertain. V was cut by 4 bases and J by 5 bases, with 11 bases left in between. The CDR3 runs to 13 residues. The germline V gene has CDR1 SGHVS and CDR2 FNYEAQ. CDR3 loop: CASSSAGGYGYTF. CDR3 in DNA: TGTGCCAGCAGCTCCGCCGGCGGATATGGCTACACCTTC.

The table lists this clone with a few counts. V usage is TRBV11-2 and J usage is TRBJ1-1; D is perhaps TRBD1 (6 bases). The ends were cut back, 4 bases at V and 0 bases at J, with 15 bases in the middle. This CDR3 spans 16 amino acids. Germline values: CDR1 SGHAT, CDR2 FQNNGV. The CDR3 sequence: CASSSNRALMNTEAFF. CDR3 coding DNA: TGTGCCAGCAGCTCAAACAGGGCATTGATGAACACTGAAGCTTTCTTT.

This clone was detected a few times. The chain joins TRBV5-1 to TRBJ1-1; 9 bases are a match to TRBD1. This CDR3 spans 14 amino acids. Germline V gene sequence: CDR1 SGHRS, CDR2 YFSETQ. V lost 3 bases and J lost 5; bases outside the gene matches: 5. The CDR3 nucleotides read TGCGCCAGCAGCTCGGGACAGGGTGGGACTGAAGCTTTCTTT. Translating gives CASSSGQGGTEAFF.

The rearrangement joins TRBV5-1 to TRBJ1-5; weak D call: TRBD1 (5 bases). This CDR3 has 14 residues. The V and J ends lost 4 bases and 7 bases respectively, with 15 bases between them. Germline V CDR1 and CDR2: SGHRS, YFSETQ. CDR3 coding DNA: TGCGCCAGCAGCCCGGAAGGGGAGGGACAGCCCCAGCATTTT. Its translation: CASSPEGEGQPQHF.

The chain is built from TRBV6-1 and TRBJ2-7, with 8 bases lining up with TRBD1. Trimming cost V 1 base and J 5 bases; bases outside gene matches: 10. This CDR3 comprises 16 residues. Germline lookup yields CDR1 MNHNS and CDR2 SASEGT. The CDR3 nucleotides read TGTGCCAGCAGTGAAGGCTGGGCCAGGGGGCTAGACGAGCAGTACTTC. Translated: CASSEGWARGLDEQYF.

Only a few counts were recorded for this clone. J is TRBJ2-5 and V is TRBV5-4; D might be TRBD1 (6 bases). Germline values: CDR1 SGHNT, CDR2 YYREEE (reference sequence). The CDR3 loop spans 15 amino acids. The germline V and J ends were trimmed by 0 bases and 1 base, with 10 bases remaining between them. CDR3 in amino acids: CASSLAAGVQETQYF. The CDR3 region has the DNA TGTGCCAGCAGCTTGGCGGCAGGGGTCCAAGAGACCCAGTACTTC.